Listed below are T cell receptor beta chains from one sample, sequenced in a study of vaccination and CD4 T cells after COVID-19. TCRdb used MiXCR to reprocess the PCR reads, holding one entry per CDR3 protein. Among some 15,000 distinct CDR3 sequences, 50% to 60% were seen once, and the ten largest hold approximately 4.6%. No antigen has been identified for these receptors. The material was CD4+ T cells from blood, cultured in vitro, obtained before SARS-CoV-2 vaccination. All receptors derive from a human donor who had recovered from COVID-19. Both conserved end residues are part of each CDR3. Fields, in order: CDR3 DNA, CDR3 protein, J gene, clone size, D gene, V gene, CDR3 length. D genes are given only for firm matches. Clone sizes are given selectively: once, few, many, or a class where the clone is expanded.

CDR3nt: TGCAGTGTCCTAGTAGGGGGCTCGGGGGATACGCAGTATTTT
CDR3aa: CSVLVGGSGDTQYF
j_gene: TRBJ2-3
abundance: -
d_gene: TRBD1
v_gene: TRBV20-1
len: 14

CDR3nt: TGTGCCAGCAGCTTAGCGCCAGCGGGAGCCTACGAGCAGTACTTC
CDR3aa: CASSLAPAGAYEQYF
j_gene: TRBJ2-7
abundance: -
d_gene: TRBD2
v_gene: TRBV7-2
len: 15

CDR3nt: TGTGCCAGCAGCCAACAGAACGCTAACTATGGCTACACCTTC
CDR3aa: CASSQQNANYGYTF
j_gene: TRBJ1-2
abundance: -
d_gene: -
v_gene: TRBV14
len: 14

CDR3nt: TGTGCCAGTAGTATAGTGACCGGGGGCTCCTTGGACACTGAAGCTTTCTTT
CDR3aa: CASSIVTGGSLDTEAFF
j_gene: TRBJ1-1
abundance: few
d_gene: -
v_gene: TRBV19
len: 17

CDR3nt: TGCAGTGCTAGAGGAGGGGGTAATAGCAATCAGCCCCAGCATTTT
CDR3aa: CSARGGGNSNQPQHF
j_gene: TRBJ1-5
abundance: -
d_gene: -
v_gene: TRBV20-1
len: 15

CDR3nt: TGTGCCAGCAGCTTGGCCAGGGAAAATTCACCCCTCCACTTT
CDR3aa: CASSLARENSPLHF
j_gene: TRBJ1-6
abundance: once
d_gene: -
v_gene: TRBV5-4
len: 14

CDR3nt: TGTGCCAGTAGTCCGGGGACCGACCCAGCGCCCACTGAAGCTTTCTTT
CDR3aa: CASSPGTDPAPTEAFF
j_gene: TRBJ1-1
abundance: -
d_gene: -
v_gene: TRBV19
len: 16

CDR3nt: TGTGCCAGCAGCTTTGACAGATATGGCTACACCTTC
CDR3aa: CASSFDRYGYTF
j_gene: TRBJ1-2
abundance: -
d_gene: -
v_gene: TRBV11-3
len: 12

CDR3nt: TGTGCCACCAGTGCCTATAGAGGGGGCCTTTTCGATCTCGGGGAGCTGTTTTTT
CDR3aa: CATSAYRGGLFDLGELFF
j_gene: TRBJ2-2
abundance: -
d_gene: TRBD1
v_gene: TRBV24-1
len: 18

CDR3nt: TGTGCCGCAAGTGGGCGGGAGGGCCGCGGCAATGAGCAGTTCTTC
CDR3aa: CAASGREGRGNEQFF
j_gene: TRBJ2-1
abundance: -
d_gene: TRBD2
v_gene: TRBV7-9
len: 15

CDR3nt: TGTGCCAGCTCCCTACCAAACAGGGGGCGTACAGATACGCAGTATTTT
CDR3aa: CASSLPNRGRTDTQYF
j_gene: TRBJ2-3
abundance: -
d_gene: TRBD1
v_gene: TRBV18
len: 16

CDR3nt: TGCAGTGCTAAGGGTGAAGCTTTCTTT
CDR3aa: CSAKGEAFF
j_gene: TRBJ1-1
abundance: -
d_gene: -
v_gene: TRBV20-1
len: 9

CDR3nt: TGTGCCAGCTCTATCAGGGACAGGGGCAATCAGCCCCAGCATTTT
CDR3aa: CASSIRDRGNQPQHF
j_gene: TRBJ1-5
abundance: -
d_gene: TRBD1
v_gene: TRBV6-1
len: 15

CDR3nt: TGCGCCAGCAGCCTAAATGCAGGGGATAACTATGGCTACACCTTC
CDR3aa: CASSLNAGDNYGYTF
j_gene: TRBJ1-2
abundance: -
d_gene: -
v_gene: TRBV5-4
len: 15

CDR3nt: TGTGCCAGCAGCCCCTATCTCGAGGGCTACACCTTC
CDR3aa: CASSPYLEGYTF
j_gene: TRBJ1-2
abundance: -
d_gene: -
v_gene: TRBV7-9
len: 12

CDR3nt: TGTGCCAGTAGTATAGCCGCGGACCGTTCTCTTGGTCCCCAGCATTTT
CDR3aa: CASSIAADRSLGPQHF
j_gene: TRBJ1-5
abundance: -
d_gene: -
v_gene: TRBV19
len: 16

CDR3nt: TGTGCCAGCAGTGTGGAAAGGGATACCTACGAGCAGTACTTC
CDR3aa: CASSVERDTYEQYF
j_gene: TRBJ2-7
abundance: -
d_gene: -
v_gene: TRBV2
len: 14

CDR3nt: TGTGCCAGTAGGACTGAATCTGGGGCCAACGTCCTGACTTTC
CDR3aa: CASRTESGANVLTF
j_gene: TRBJ2-6
abundance: once
d_gene: -
v_gene: TRBV19
len: 14